These 32 T cell receptor beta chains originate from one sample sequenced in a study of T cell repertoires in cytomegalovirus infection. TCRdb passed the reads through MiXCR, listing each CDR3 protein once. The table has about 450,000 distinct CDR3 sequences, about 33% seen once. Source material: PBMCs. These receptors originate from a human donor in good health (CMV status not recorded). Some clones in this sample may be carry-over from other donors' samples.

The chain uses TRBV4-1 and TRBJ1-4, with D maybe TRBD1 (5 bases). Germline lookup yields CDR1 MGHRA and CDR2 YSYEKL. CDR3 size: 18 residues. V dropped 0 bases and J dropped 8 bases, with 22 bases sitting between them. The CDR3: CASSQDHPGVATPEKLFF. CDR3 nucleotide sequence: TGCGCCAGCAGCCAAGATCATCCGGGGGTGGCCACACCGGAAAAACTGTTTTTT.

This clonotype has a count of ten or more. The gene calls are TRBV7-2 and TRBJ1-2, with 8 positions matching TRBD1. Germline CDR1 and CDR2: SGHTA and FQGNSA. Trimming removed 5 bases from V and 7 bases from J; junction bases left unmatched: 3. The CDR3 has 12 residues. DNA of the CDR3: TGTGCCAGCAGCCCTGGGACAGGTGGCTACACCTTC. This encodes CASSPGTGGYTF.

The rearrangement uses TRBV6-1 and TRBJ2-7; tentative D call: TRBD1 (6 bases). The CDR3 consists of 15 residues. Germline V gene sequence: CDR1 MNHNS, CDR2 SASEGT. The V end was cut by 3 bases, the J end by 4 bases, with 16 bases between. The CDR3 here is CASSEGDMKLYEQYF. The DNA of the CDR3 is TGTGCCAGCAGTGAGGGGGACATGAAGTTATACGAGCAGTACTTC.

This clonotype was seen more than once but under ten times. This chain joins TRBV7-6 and TRBJ2-3; 10 bases fit TRBD2. After removal of 2 bases from V and 5 bases from J, the junction contained 1 base not matched to a gene. CDR1 is SGHVS and CDR2 is FNYEAQ in the germline V gene. The CDR3 spans 14 residues. The CDR3 DNA is TGTGCCAGCAGCTTAATAGCGGGGGGAGATACGCAGTATTTT. Amino acids: CASSLIAGGDTQYF.

The chain joins TRBV7-2 to TRBJ1-5; a possible D gene is TRBD1 (6 bases). Germline CDR1 and CDR2: SGHTA and FQGNSA. The CDR3 runs to 15 residues. V was cut by 11 bases and J by 6 bases, with 23 bases left in between. In DNA form, the CDR3 reads TGTGCCCTCAGTTTAACCTACAGGGACACTCAGCCCCAGCATTTT. Translated, it gives CALSLTYRDTQPQHF.

V usage is TRBV5-4 and J usage is TRBJ2-3, with D unresolved. The CDR3 has 16 residues. CDR1 and CDR2 (germline): SGHNT, YYREEE (reference sequence). V lost 4 bases to trimming and J lost 1 base, with 16 bases between them. The CDR3 DNA follows: TGTGCCAGCAGCCTGTTGGGTGGCAGCCGCACAGATACGCAGTATTTT. This codes for CASSLLGGSRTDTQYF. Together with reference TRBV5-4 and TRBJ2-3, the CDR3 gives the full variable domain: ETGVTQSPTHLIKTRGQQVTLRCSSQSGHNTVSWYQQALGQGPQFIFQYYREEENGRGNFPPRFSGLQFPNYSSELNVNALELDDSALYLCASSLLGGSRTDTQYFGPGTRLTVL.

This clonotype was seen repeatedly, ten times or more. The V call is TRBV11-2, the J call TRBJ2-5, with TRBD2 matching over 8 bases. The CDR3 runs to 16 residues. From germline, CDR1 is SGHAT and CDR2 FQNNGV. Trimming removed 1 base from V and 4 bases from J; junction bases left unmatched: 8. CDR3 in DNA: TGTGCCAGCAGCTTAGTCGGGGGACTAGTGGGAGAGACCCAGTACTTC. Amino acids: CASSLVGGLVGETQYF.

The rearrangement links TRBV7-2 to TRBJ1-2; 8 bases agree with TRBD1. V lost 5 bases and J lost 8; bases outside the gene matches: 13. CDR3 length equals 15 residues. Germline V lookup: CDR1 SGHTA, CDR2 FQGNSA. The CDR3 nucleotides read TGTGCCAGCAGCACCCGAACAGGGGGAGCGGCAGGCTACACCTTC. Residues: CASSTRTGGAAGYTF.

This rearrangement joins TRBV6-6 to TRBJ1-1, with D perhaps TRBD1 (5 bases). The CDR3 is 14 residues long. CDR1 MNHNY and CDR2 SVGAGI come from the germline V gene (reference sequence). Trimming cost V 2 bases and J 0 bases, with 7 bases left between them. CDR3 coding DNA: TGTGCCAGCAGTTACGGGGACGTGAACACTGAAGCTTTCTTT. It yields the protein CASSYGDVNTEAFF.

In this sample, this clonotype turned up many times. V is TRBV28 and J is TRBJ1-4; D is unclear. In germline, CDR1 is MDHEN, CDR2 SYDVKM. Trimming cost V 6 bases and J 8 bases, with 16 bases left between them. This CDR3 has 14 amino acids. CDR3: CASSGPSDAEKLFF. CDR3 nucleotide sequence: TGTGCCAGCAGCGGGCCCTCCGACGCCGAAAAACTGTTTTTT.

This clonotype was observed many times. The chain links TRBV7-2 to TRBJ2-7; D remains ambiguous. The germline V gene encodes CDR1 SGHTA and CDR2 FQGNSA. The CDR3 contains 17 residues. Trimming left V 1 base short and J 1 base short, with 17 bases between. The CDR3 region has the DNA TGTGCCAGCAGCTTAGTGAACCACTTGGCAGCGTCCTACGAGCAGTACTTC. It is translated as CASSLVNHLAASYEQYF.

This clonotype was found many times. This sequence joins TRBV6-5 and TRBJ2-7; TRBD2 might be the D (6 bases). Germline-derived CDR1 and CDR2 are MNHEY and SVGAGI. The CDR3 contains 15 residues. The germline V and J ends were trimmed by 4 bases and 1 base, with 14 bases remaining between them. The CDR3 DNA follows: TGTGCCAGCAGTTCCCAGGGTGCGGGATCCTACGAGCAGTACTTC. Its translation: CASSSQGAGSYEQYF.

This clonotype showed up many times. The chain carries TRBV28 and TRBJ2-3; tentatively, D is TRBD1 or TRBD2 (5 bases each). The ends were cut back, 5 bases at V and 2 bases at J, with 11 bases in the middle. Germline V lookup: CDR1 MDHEN, CDR2 SYDVKM. The CDR3 runs 14 residues. The CDR3 protein is CASSPRGYTDTQYF. As DNA, the CDR3 is TGTGCCAGCAGTCCTCGGGGCTACACAGATACGCAGTATTTT.

This chain links TRBV4-2 with TRBJ2-7; 7 nucleotides match TRBD1. This CDR3 has 15 amino acids. V shed 5 bases, J shed 1 base, and the junction held 8 bases outside the gene matches. Germline V gene data show CDR1 as LGHNA and CDR2 as YNFKEQ. CDR3 residues: CASSTRQGYSYEQYF. CDR3 nucleotide sequence: TGTGCCAGCAGCACCCGACAGGGATATTCCTACGAGCAGTACTTC.

This clonotype turned up a few times. J is TRBJ1-1 and V is TRBV7-4; D is uncertain. With 3 bases removed from V and 6 bases from J, the gap between germline ends came to 5 bases. The germline gives CDR1 SGHVT, CDR2 SQSDAQ. This CDR3 contains 11 residues. In nucleotides, the CDR3 is TGTGCCAGCAGCTTGGCTTCTGAAGCTTTCTTT. Amino acid sequence: CASSLASEAFF.

The chain uses TRBV18 and TRBJ2-7; TRBD2 agrees at 12 bases. Germline loops: CDR1 KGHSH, CDR2 LQKENI. V gave up 5 bases and J gave up 0 bases; unmatched junction bases: 14. The CDR3 extends over 19 amino acids. The CDR3 sequence: CASSARKLAGGSSSYEQYF. The DNA for the CDR3 is TGTGCCAGCTCAGCGAGAAAACTAGCGGGGGGTTCAAGCTCCTACGAGCAGTACTTC.

There are many counts of this clonotype. The rearrangement links TRBV7-8 to TRBJ2-3; TRBD2 might be the D (6 bases). Per the germline V gene, CDR1 is SGHVS and CDR2 is FQNEAQ. Trimming took 4 bases from V and 7 from J, leaving 21 bases between them. The CDR3 consists of 16 residues. This chain's CDR3 is CASSSRAGLKSHTQYF. The CDR3 nucleotides are TGTGCCAGCAGCTCCCGGGCGGGGCTGAAGTCGCATACGCAGTATTTT. The complete variable domain, with remaining parts taken from reference TRBV7-8 and TRBJ2-3, reads GAGVSQSPRYKVAKRGQDVALRCDPISGHVSLFWYQQALGQGPEFLTYFQNEAQLDKSGLPSDRFFAERPEGSVSTLKIQRTQQEDSAVYLCASSSRAGLKSHTQYFGPGTRLTVL.

This clonotype was counted ten times or more. V gene TRBV7-8 combines with J gene TRBJ1-6; D unresolved. From germline, CDR1 is SGHVS and CDR2 FQNEAQ. Trimming removed 1 base at V and 10 bases at J, with 8 bases between. This CDR3 comprises 13 residues. The CDR3 sequence: CASSLGLGSPLHF. The CDR3 region has the DNA TGTGCCAGCAGCTTAGGGCTTGGCTCACCCCTCCACTTT. The full variable domain, completed using reference TRBV7-8 and TRBJ1-6, is GAGVSQSPRYKVAKRGQDVALRCDPISGHVSLFWYQQALGQGPEFLTYFQNEAQLDKSGLPSDRFFAERPEGSVSTLKIQRTQQEDSAVYLCASSLGLGSPLHFGNGTRLTVT.

A few counts support this clonotype. The J gene is TRBJ1-5, the V gene TRBV12-3 or TRBV12-4, with D tentatively TRBD1 (5 bases). The V end lost 3 bases, the J end lost 3 bases, and 9 bases lay between the germline ends. This CDR3 has 14 amino acids. CDR3 in amino acids: CASSFGGINQPQHF. Written as DNA, the CDR3 is TGTGCCAGCAGTTTTGGGGGTATCAATCAGCCCCAGCATTTT.

The rearrangement links TRBV4-1 to TRBJ1-4, with a possible D match to TRBD1 (6 bases). This CDR3 contains 15 residues. Trimming pared 5 bases from V and 7 bases from J, leaving 17 bases between. Germline CDR1 is MGHRA and CDR2 is YSYEKL. The CDR3, as DNA: TGCGCCAGCAGCGAAGTACAGGGTTGGGGTGAAAAACTGTTTTTT. Its translation: CASSEVQGWGEKLFF.

This chain's CDR3 is CASSIRAGSTNNSPLHF. The CDR3 DNA reads as TGTGCCAGTAGTATTAGGGCAGGGTCGACGAATAATTCACCCCTCCACTTT. J is TRBJ1-6 and V is TRBV19, with D perhaps matching TRBD1 (5 bases). The CDR3 sequence is 17 residues long. Germline lookup yields CDR1 LNHDA and CDR2 SQIVND (reference sequence). The V end lost 3 bases, the J end lost 5 bases, and 17 bases lay between the germline ends. Variable domain in full (rest from reference TRBV19 and TRBJ1-6): DGGITQSPKYLFRKEGQNVTLSCEQNLNHDAMYWYRQDPGQGLRLIYYSQIVNDFQKGDIAEGYSVSREKKESFPLTVTSAQKNPTAFYLCASSIRAGSTNNSPLHFGNGTRLTVT.

This chain connects TRBV20-1 to TRBJ1-2, with D uncertain. Per germline, CDR1 DFQATT and CDR2 SNEGSKA (reference sequence). Trimming removed 1 base from V and 4 bases from J, with 10 bases in between. CDR3 size: 13 residues. This CDR3 reads CSARVGDRYGYTF. In DNA form, the CDR3 reads TGCAGTGCTAGAGTGGGTGACCGCTATGGCTACACCTTC.

Worth noting for this clonotype: Its ends do not fully match the called genes, so a read error is possible. The chain is built from TRBV7-3 and TRBJ2-2; D is uncertain. Germline V lookup: CDR1 SGHTA, CDR2 FQGTGA. The CDR3 runs 12 residues. The CDR3 reads CASSPNNGELFF. Here the CDR3 DNA reads TGTGCCAGCAGCCCAAACAACGGGGAGCTGTTTTTT.

V is TRBV19 and J is TRBJ2-7, with 7 bases matching TRBD1. The germline gives CDR1 LNHDA, CDR2 SQIVND (reference sequence). The CDR3 totals 15 residues. The V segment lost 3 bases and the J segment 2 bases; nucleotides outside the gene matches: 7. In nucleotides, the CDR3 is TGTGCCAGTAGTATCCAAGGGGGCACACCCTACGAGCAGTACTTC. Amino acids: CASSIQGGTPYEQYF.

Notes on this clonotype: At one end the junction does not follow the germline gene, possibly because of a read error. This chain connects TRBV11-1 to TRBJ1-1; D remains ambiguous. Germline V CDR1 and CDR2: SGHAT, FQDESV (reference sequence). This CDR3 comprises 14 residues. The CDR3 loop reads CASSLAGRSTEALF. The DNA for the CDR3 is TGTGCCAGCAGCCTAGCGGGGAGAAGCACTGAAGCTTTATTT.

A few counts support this clonotype. This chain uses TRBV10-3 with TRBJ1-1; tentative D call: TRBD1 (6 bases). This CDR3 is built from 15 residues. CDR1 is ENHRY and CDR2 is SYGVKD in the germline V gene. Trimming shortened V by 4 bases and J by 1 base, and 13 bases separated the two germline ends. Written as DNA, the CDR3 is TGTGCCATCAGTGGAACCAGGGGTCCGAACACTGAAGCTTTCTTT. Its translation is CAISGTRGPNTEAFF.

The sample holds a few counts of this clonotype. J is TRBJ2-7 and V is TRBV6-1; the D gene could be TRBD1 or TRBD2 (5 bases each). Trimming took off 8 bases at V and 4 bases at J, with 12 bases between the two ends. The CDR3 has 12 amino acids. Germline assignment: CDR1 MNHNS and CDR2 SASEGT. Here the CDR3 reads CASQDTGYEQYF. CDR3 DNA: TGTGCCAGCCAGGACACGGGATACGAGCAGTACTTC.

This chain links TRBV4-2 with TRBJ2-1; 9 nucleotides line up with TRBD2. Germline CDR1 reads LGHNA; CDR2 reads YNFKEQ. The CDR3 consists of 17 residues. The V gene end was trimmed by 0 bases and the J gene end by 4 bases; junction bases not matched to a gene: 7. Here the CDR3 reads CASSQDSSGGSYNEQFF. CDR3 nucleotides: TGTGCCAGCAGCCAAGATAGTAGCGGGGGCAGTTACAATGAGCAGTTCTTC.

This clonotype was picked up a small number of times. CDR3 bases: TGCAGTGCTAGGCGTGCCTCCTACGAGCAGTACTTC. Translating gives CSARRASYEQYF. This chain connects TRBV20-1 to TRBJ2-7; D is unresolved. The V end lost 3 bases, the J end lost 0 bases, and 6 bases lay between the germline ends. The CDR3 sequence is 12 residues long. CDR1 is DFQATT and CDR2 is SNEGSKA in the germline V gene (reference sequence).

This sequence joins TRBV19 and TRBJ1-1; D possibly corresponds to TRBD1 (5 bases). The germline CDR1 and CDR2 sequences are LNHDA and SQIVND (reference sequence). This CDR3 is 14 amino acids long. Trimming removed 0 bases from V and 7 bases from J, with 12 bases in between. The CDR3 DNA reads as TGTGCCAGTAGTATAGATCTTAGGGGACTTGAAGCTTTCTTT. It codes for CASSIDLRGLEAFF.

V and J are TRBV28 and TRBJ1-2; 7 bases agree with TRBD1. The germline CDR1 and CDR2 sequences are MDHEN and SYDVKM. CDR3 length equals 13 residues. The trim removed 7 bases at V and 9 bases at J, leaving 11 bases unmatched. In nucleotides, the CDR3 is TGTGCCAGCACCACTACAGGGGTTAGGAGCTACACCTTC. Translated: CASTTTGVRSYTF.

Of note for this clonotype: The CDR3 does not end in the conserved phenylalanine or tryptophan, so this is likely a read error. The V gene is TRBV20-1, the J gene TRBJ2-3, with 8 bases aligning to TRBD1. Germline trimming cut 1 base from V and 1 base from J; bases unmatched to any gene: 1. Germline CDR1 is DFQATT and CDR2 is SNEGSKA (reference sequence). The CDR3 spans 14 residues. CDR3 in amino acids: CSARGTGRTDTQYL. In DNA, the CDR3 is TGCAGTGCTAGAGGGACAGGGCGCACAGATACGCAGTATTTG.